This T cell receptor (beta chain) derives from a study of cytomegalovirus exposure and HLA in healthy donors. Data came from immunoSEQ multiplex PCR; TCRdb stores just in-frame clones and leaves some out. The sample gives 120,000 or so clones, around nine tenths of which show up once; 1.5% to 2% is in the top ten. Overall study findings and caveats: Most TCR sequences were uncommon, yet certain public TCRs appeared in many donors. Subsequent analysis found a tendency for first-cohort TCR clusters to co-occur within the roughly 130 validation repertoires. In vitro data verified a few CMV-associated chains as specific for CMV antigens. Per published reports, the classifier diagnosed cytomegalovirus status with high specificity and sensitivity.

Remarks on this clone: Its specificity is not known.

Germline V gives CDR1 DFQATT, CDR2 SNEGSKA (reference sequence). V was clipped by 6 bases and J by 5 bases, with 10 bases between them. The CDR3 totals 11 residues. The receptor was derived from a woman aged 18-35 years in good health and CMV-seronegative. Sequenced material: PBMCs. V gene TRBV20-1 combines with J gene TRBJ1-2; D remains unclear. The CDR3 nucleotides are TGCAGTGCCGGAGCGGGGTATGGCTACACCTTC. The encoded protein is CSAGAGYGYTF.